The clone carrying this T cell receptor (beta chain) was detected a few times. These data come from a study of T cells after yellow fever vaccination. The CDR3 is made up of 15 amino acids. Germline assignment: CDR1 DFQATT and CDR2 SNEGSKA (reference sequence). J was trimmed by 5 bases and V by 3 bases; bases with no gene match: 10. One entry per CDR3 protein results from TCRdb running MiXCR on the 5' RACE reads. The table has some 300,000 distinct CDR3 sequences, 7.5% to 9% seen once. V usage is TRBV20-1 and J usage is TRBJ2-5; 9 bases are shared with TRBD1. The origin of this receptor is a young man who received the YFV17D yellow fever vaccine. This material consisted of CD4+ T cells sorted from PBMCs, taken 5 days after the yellow fever booster vaccination. The chain's CDR3 is CSARAGTGYGETQYF. Here the CDR3 DNA reads TGCAGTGCTAGGGCCGGGACAGGGTACGGTGAGACCCAGTACTTC.